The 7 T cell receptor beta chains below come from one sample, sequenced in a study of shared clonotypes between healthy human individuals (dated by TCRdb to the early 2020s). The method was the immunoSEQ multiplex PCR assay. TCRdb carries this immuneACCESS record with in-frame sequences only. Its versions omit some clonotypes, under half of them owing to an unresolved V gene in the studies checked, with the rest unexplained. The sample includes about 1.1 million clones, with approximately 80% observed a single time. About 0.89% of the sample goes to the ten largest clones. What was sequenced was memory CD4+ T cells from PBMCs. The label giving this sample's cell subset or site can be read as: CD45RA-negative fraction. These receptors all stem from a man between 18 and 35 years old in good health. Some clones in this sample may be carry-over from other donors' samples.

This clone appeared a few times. CDR3 protein: CASSSYTPGAASYEQYF. CDR3 nucleotides: TGTGCCAGCAGTAGCTACACACCAGGGGCCGCGTCCTACGAGCAGTACTTC. J is TRBJ2-7 and V is TRBV2, with D tentatively TRBD1 (6 bases). Between the trimmed V and J ends, which lost 5 bases and 1 base, there was a span of 21 bases. CDR1 and CDR2 from the germline V gene are SNHLY and FYNNEI. There are 17 residues in the CDR3.

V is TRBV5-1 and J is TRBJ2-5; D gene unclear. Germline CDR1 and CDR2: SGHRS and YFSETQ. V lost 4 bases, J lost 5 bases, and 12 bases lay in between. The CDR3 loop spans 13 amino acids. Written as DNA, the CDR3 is TGCGCCAGCAGCACCCAAGCCTGGGAGACCCAGTACTTC. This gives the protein CASSTQAWETQYF.

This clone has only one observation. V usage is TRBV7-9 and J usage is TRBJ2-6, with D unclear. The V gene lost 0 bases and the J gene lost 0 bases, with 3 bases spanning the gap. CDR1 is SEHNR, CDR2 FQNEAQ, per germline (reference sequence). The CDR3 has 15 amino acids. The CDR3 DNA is TGTGCCAGCAGCTTAGCAGCCTCTGGGGCCAACGTCCTGACTTTC. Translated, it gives CASSLAASGANVLTF.

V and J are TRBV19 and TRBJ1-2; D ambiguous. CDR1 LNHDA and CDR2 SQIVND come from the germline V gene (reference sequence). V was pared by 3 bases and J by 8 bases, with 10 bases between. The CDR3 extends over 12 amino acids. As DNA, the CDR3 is TGTGCCAGTAGTATCCGGTACAGCGGCTACACCTTC. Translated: CASSIRYSGYTF.

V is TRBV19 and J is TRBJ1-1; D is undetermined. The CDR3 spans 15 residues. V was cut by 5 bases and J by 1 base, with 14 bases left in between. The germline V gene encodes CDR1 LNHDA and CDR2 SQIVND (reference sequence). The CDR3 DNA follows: TGTGCCAGTAGTCCCCGTTTTTCGGGGAACACTGAAGCTTTCTTT. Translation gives CASSPRFSGNTEAFF.

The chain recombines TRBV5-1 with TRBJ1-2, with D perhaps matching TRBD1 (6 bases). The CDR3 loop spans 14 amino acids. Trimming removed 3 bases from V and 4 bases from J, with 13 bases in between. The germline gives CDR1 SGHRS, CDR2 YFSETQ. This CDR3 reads CASSSSTGFYGYTF. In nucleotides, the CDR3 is TGCGCCAGCAGCTCCTCGACAGGTTTCTATGGCTACACCTTC.

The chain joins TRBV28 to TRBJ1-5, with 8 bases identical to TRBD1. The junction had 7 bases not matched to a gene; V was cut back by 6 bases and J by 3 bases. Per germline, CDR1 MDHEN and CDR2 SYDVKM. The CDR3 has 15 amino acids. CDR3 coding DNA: TGTGCCAGCAGCCGGGGACAGGCTACCAATCAGCCCCAGCATTTT. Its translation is CASSRGQATNQPQHF.